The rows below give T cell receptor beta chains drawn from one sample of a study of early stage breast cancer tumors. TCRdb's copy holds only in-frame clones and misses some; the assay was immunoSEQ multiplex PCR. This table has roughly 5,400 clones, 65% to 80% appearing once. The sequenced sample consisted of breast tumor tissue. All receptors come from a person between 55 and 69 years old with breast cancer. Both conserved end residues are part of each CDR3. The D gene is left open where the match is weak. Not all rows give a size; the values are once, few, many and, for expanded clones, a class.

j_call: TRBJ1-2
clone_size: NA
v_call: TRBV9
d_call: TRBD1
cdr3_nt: TGTGCCAGCAGCTCCGGGACAGGGGGCGATTTTGGCTACACCTTC
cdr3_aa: CASSSGTGGDFGYTF

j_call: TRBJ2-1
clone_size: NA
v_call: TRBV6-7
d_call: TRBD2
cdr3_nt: TGTGCCAGCAGTTACCACGGGACCCAGCGGGAGTGCAATGAGCAGTTCTTC
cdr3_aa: CASSYHGTQRECNEQFF

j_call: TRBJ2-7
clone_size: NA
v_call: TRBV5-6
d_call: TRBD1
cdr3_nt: TGTGCCAGCAGCTTAGGGACAGGGTTTAACGAGCAGTACTTC
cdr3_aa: CASSLGTGFNEQYF

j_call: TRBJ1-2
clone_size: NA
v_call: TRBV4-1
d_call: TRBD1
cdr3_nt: TGCGCCAGCAGCCAACCTCCGGGACAGGGGGTGTATGGCTACACCTTC
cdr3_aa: CASSQPPGQGVYGYTF

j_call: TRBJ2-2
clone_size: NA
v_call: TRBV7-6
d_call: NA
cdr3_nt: TGTGCCAGCAGTTCTAATCCGACGGGGGAGCTGTTTTTT
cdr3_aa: CASSSNPTGELFF

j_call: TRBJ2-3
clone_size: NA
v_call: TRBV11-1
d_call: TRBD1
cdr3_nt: TGTGCCAGCAGCCCGACAGGGGTTTTTGGGTTGGGATTT
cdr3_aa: CASSPTGVFGLGF

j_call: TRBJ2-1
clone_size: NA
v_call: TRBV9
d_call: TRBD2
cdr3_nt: TGTGCCAGCAGCGGGCGGGGTAGCGGGAGGGATAATGAGCAGTTCTTC
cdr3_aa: CASSGRGSGRDNEQFF

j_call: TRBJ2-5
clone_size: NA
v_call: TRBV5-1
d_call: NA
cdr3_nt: TGCGCCAGCAGCTTGTTTCCGGAGGTTATCCGGGGCCAAGAGACCCAGTACTTC
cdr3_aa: CASSLFPEVIRGQETQYF

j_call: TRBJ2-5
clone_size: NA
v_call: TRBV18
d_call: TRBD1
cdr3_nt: TGTGCCAGCTCATCGGACAGGGAGGAGACCCAGTACTTC
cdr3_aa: CASSSDREETQYF

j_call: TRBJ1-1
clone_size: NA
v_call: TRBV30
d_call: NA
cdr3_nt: TGTGCCTGGAGTCCGGGACAAAATGAAGCTTTCTTT
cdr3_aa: CAWSPGQNEAFF

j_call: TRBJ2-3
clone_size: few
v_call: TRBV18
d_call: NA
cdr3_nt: TGTGCCAGCTCACCTACGGGAGGCACAGATACGCAGTATTTT
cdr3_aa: CASSPTGGTDTQYF

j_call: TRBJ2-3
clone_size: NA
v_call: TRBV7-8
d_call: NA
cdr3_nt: TGTGCCAGCAGCCCGAGTATAGGCTACCGCCCAGATACGCAGTATTTT
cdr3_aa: CASSPSIGYRPDTQYF

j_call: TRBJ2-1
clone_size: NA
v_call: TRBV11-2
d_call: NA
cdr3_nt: TGTGCCAGCAGCTTTGGTCTAATTGAGCAGTTCTTC
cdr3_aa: CASSFGLIEQFF